Sequencing of this T cell receptor beta chain was carried out in a study of cytomegalovirus exposure and HLA in healthy donors. Per the germline V gene, CDR1 is WSHSY and CDR2 is SAAADI. V was trimmed by 8 bases and J by 3 bases, leaving 10 bases between them. CDR3 length equals 12 residues. This PCR relied on a set of 60 Vbeta primers and 13 Jbeta primers. Using immunoSEQ multiplex PCR, the repertoire was profiled, and TCRdb retains in-frame clones only, with some absent. The sample lists about 130,000 clones; around four fifths were seen once. The sequenced sample was PBMCs. The receptor was isolated from a human donor in good health. The chain employs TRBV10-2 and TRBJ1-1, with a possible D match to TRBD1 (6 bases). The CDR3 protein is CASQQGDTEAFF. In DNA form, the CDR3 reads TGCGCCAGCCAACAGGGAGACACTGAAGCTTTCTTT.